Following are 30 T cell receptor beta chains from one sample sequenced in a study of T cells after yellow fever vaccination. Using its own MiXCR run on the 5' RACE reads, TCRdb lists one record per CDR3 protein. The sample lists 150,000 to 200,000 distinct CDR3 sequences, around 9.3% seen once, with roughly a third in the top ten. The source material was CD8+ T cells sorted from PBMCs, sampled 45 days after the yellow fever booster vaccination. The receptor source for this set is a man between 18 and 29 years old who received the YFV17D yellow fever vaccine.

The rearrangement joins TRBV5-6 to TRBJ2-7; 8 nucleotides match TRBD1. CDR1 and CDR2 from the germline V gene are SGHDT and YYEEEE. This CDR3 comprises 15 residues. V lost 2 bases, J lost 5 bases, and 9 bases stayed unmatched. CDR3 amino acids: CASSFGTTGADEQYV. The CDR3 nucleotides are TGTGCCAGCAGCTTTGGGACGACAGGGGCCGACGAGCAGTACGTC.

J is TRBJ2-1 and V is TRBV7-9, with D possibly TRBD1 on 6 matching bases. This CDR3 contains 15 residues. The ends were cut back, 6 bases at V and 1 base at J, with 13 bases in the middle. Germline CDR1 is SEHNR and CDR2 is FQNEAQ (reference sequence). The CDR3 nucleotides read TGTGCCAGCAGTTCCGGGACACTGTCCTACAATGAGCAGTTCTTC. It codes for CASSSGTLSYNEQFF.

The chain joins TRBV4-3 to TRBJ2-7; D possibly uses TRBD1 or TRBD2 (6 bases each). This CDR3 is 12 amino acids long. V shed 4 bases and J shed 13 bases, with 17 bases lying between them. CDR1 is LGHNA, CDR2 YSLEER, per germline. CDR3 protein: CASSPSGGLRYF. Written as DNA, the CDR3 is TGCGCCAGCAGCCCCAGTGGGGGGCTCCGATACTTC.

This clonotype has ten or more counts. The chain employs TRBV6-2 or TRBV6-3 and TRBJ2-7; no definite D call. The germline gives CDR1 MNHEY, CDR2 SVGEGT. Trimming took off 0 bases at V and 3 bases at J, with 9 bases between the two ends. The CDR3 is 14 residues long. The CDR3 nucleotides read TGTGCCAGCAGTTACTCGTCTGTAGGCTACGAGCAGTACGTC. Protein product: CASSYSSVGYEQYV.

This clonotype was counted between two and nine times. The rearrangement links TRBV11-2 to TRBJ1-1; 11 bases fit TRBD1. J was trimmed by 7 bases and V by 1 base; bases with no gene match: 8. Germline V gives CDR1 SGHAT, CDR2 FQNNGV. The CDR3 is 16 residues long. The CDR3 protein is CASSLGTGGDSVEAFF. The DNA for the CDR3 is TGTGCCAGCAGCTTAGGGACAGGGGGCGATTCAGTTGAAGCTTTCTTT.

This chain connects TRBV5-8 to TRBJ1-1; TRBD1 agrees at 7 bases. Germline V gene lookup returns CDR1 SGHTS and CDR2 YDEGEE. V shed 4 bases and J 9 bases; nucleotides not matched to a gene: 15. CDR3 length: 15 residues. Here the CDR3 reads CASSIVLTGAIQAFF. In DNA, the CDR3 is TGTGCCAGCAGCATCGTACTCACAGGGGCGATCCAAGCTTTCTTT.

The chain is built from TRBV4-2 and TRBJ2-5, with a weak D call TRBD2 (6 bases). Germline loops: CDR1 LGHNA, CDR2 YNFKEQ. Trimming removed 1 base from V and 4 bases from J, with 16 bases in between. The CDR3 consists of 16 residues. CDR3 in amino acids: CASSQGASVFLETQYF. CDR3 coding DNA: TGTGCCAGCAGCCAAGGGGCTAGCGTTTTTTTAGAGACCCAGTACTTC.

This clonotype was seen at least ten times. This sequence joins TRBV6-2 or TRBV6-3 and TRBJ2-7; either TRBD1 or TRBD2 may fit D (7 bases each). Germline V gene lookup returns CDR1 MNHEY and CDR2 SVGEGT. There are 15 residues in the CDR3. V was pared by 8 bases and J by 3 bases, with 20 bases between. CDR3 in amino acids: CASGSGVTGIYEQYV. The CDR3 coding sequence is TGTGCCAGCGGAAGCGGGGTGACAGGGATCTACGAGCAGTACGTC.

This clonotype occurred a few times. The V and J genes are TRBV5-1 and TRBJ1-3; no reliable D call. This CDR3 comprises 14 residues. The V end was cut by 0 bases, the J end by 4 bases, with 8 bases between. Germline CDR1 reads SGHRS; CDR2 reads YFSETQ. CDR3 nucleotides: TGCGCCAGCAGCTTGGGGGGTCCCGGAAACACCATATATTTT. Amino acid sequence: CASSLGGPGNTIYF.

This clonotype was seen a few times. The V and J genes are TRBV6-2 or TRBV6-3 and TRBJ1-5; weak D call: TRBD1 (5 bases). Trimming took 4 bases from V and 0 from J, leaving 7 bases between them. Germline loops: CDR1 MNHEY, CDR2 SVGEGT. CDR3 length: 14 amino acids. CDR3: CASSWQGSNQPQHF. DNA for the CDR3: TGTGCCAGCAGTTGGCAGGGTAGCAATCAGCCCCAGCATTTT.

This clonotype was picked up a small number of times. The rearrangement uses TRBV29-1 and TRBJ1-5; D is undetermined. CDR1 and CDR2 from the germline V gene are SQVTM and ANQGSEA. Trimming left V 7 bases short and J 6 bases short, with 16 bases between. CDR3 length: 13 amino acids. The chain's CDR3 is CSANPGISQPQHF. Here the CDR3 DNA reads TGCAGCGCGAACCCAGGTATTAGTCAGCCCCAGCATTTT.

This clonotype was seen a few times. The gene calls are TRBV6-5 and TRBJ1-5; D is possibly TRBD1 (5 bases). Trimming removed 0 bases at V and 9 bases at J, with 9 bases between. This CDR3 spans 13 amino acids. Germline V gene sequence: CDR1 MNHEY, CDR2 SVGAGI. The CDR3 nucleotides read TGTGCCAGCAGTTACTCGTGGGGCTCGCCCCAGCATTTT. Its protein product is CASSYSWGSPQHF.

This clonotype was detected a few times. The chain recombines TRBV4-3 with TRBJ2-2, with D possibly being TRBD2 (6 bases). CDR1 is LGHNA, CDR2 YSLEER, per germline. V gave up 0 bases and J gave up 3 bases, with 14 bases separating them. The CDR3 has 17 residues. The CDR3 loop reads CASSQEGDGGYTGELFF. CDR3 DNA: TGCGCCAGCAGCCAAGAAGGGGATGGAGGGTACACCGGGGAGCTGTTTTTT.

This clonotype appeared a few times. Written as DNA, the CDR3 is TGTGCCAGCAGCCTCCGGGCTGAAGCTTTCTTT. Its translation: CASSLRAEAFF. J is TRBJ1-1 and V is TRBV13; no reliable D call. The V end was cut by 5 bases, the J end by 6 bases, with 7 bases between. This CDR3 contains 11 residues. Germline V CDR1 and CDR2: PRHDT, FYEKMQ (reference sequence).

The chain employs TRBV5-1 and TRBJ2-7, with 13 positions matching TRBD2. The CDR3 runs 15 residues. V gave up 3 bases and J gave up 2 bases; unmatched junction bases: 2. Germline V gene lookup returns CDR1 SGHRS and CDR2 YFSETQ. This CDR3 is CASSYGLAGAYEQYV. For the CDR3, the DNA is TGCGCCAGCAGCTATGGACTAGCGGGGGCCTACGAGCAGTACGTC.

This chain connects TRBV10-3 to TRBJ1-2; TRBD1 aligns across 10 bases. Trimming at V came to 3 bases and at J to 8 bases, leaving 9 bases not matched to a gene. Germline V gene sequence: CDR1 ENHRY, CDR2 SYGVKD. The CDR3 is made up of 15 amino acids. The CDR3 spells CAISDGDRGTDGYTF. CDR3 nucleotide sequence: TGTGCCATCAGTGATGGGGACAGGGGAACGGACGGCTACACCTTC.

The chain combines TRBV4-2 with TRBJ1-2, with TRBD1 as a possible D gene (5 bases). The CDR3 length is 13 residues. The V gene lost 0 bases and the J gene lost 11 bases, with 13 bases spanning the gap. In germline, CDR1 is LGHNA, CDR2 YNFKEQ. This chain's CDR3 is CASSQEGRPGYTF. Here the CDR3 DNA reads TGTGCCAGCAGCCAAGAGGGGCGGCCGGGGTACACCTTC.

The rearrangement joins TRBV5-4 to TRBJ2-1, with 7 bases fitting TRBD2. Germline V gene sequence: CDR1 SGHNT, CDR2 YYREEE (reference sequence). The CDR3 length is 14 residues. V shed 7 bases, J shed 7 bases, and the junction held 11 bases outside the gene matches. Here the CDR3 reads CASEGGVPGNEQFF. DNA for the CDR3: TGTGCCAGCGAGGGAGGGGTCCCAGGGAATGAGCAGTTCTTC.

This clonotype was observed a handful of times. CDR3 DNA: TGCGCCAGCAGCTTGTTTGGCAGGATGACAGGGAATAGAAATAGCACAGATACGCAGTATTTT. Its translation: CASSLFGRMTGNRNSTDTQYF. The rearrangement links TRBV5-1 to TRBJ2-3; TRBD1 aligns across 7 bases. The CDR3 has 21 amino acids. CDR1 SGHRS and CDR2 YFSETQ come from the germline V gene. With 1 base clipped from V and 0 bases from J, the junction kept 20 bases outside the gene matches.

The CDR3 protein is CASSQAGLAGGPDNEQFF. CDR3 coding DNA: TGCGCCAGCAGCCAAGCGGGGCTAGCGGGGGGGCCCGACAATGAGCAGTTCTTC. The rearrangement joins TRBV4-1 to TRBJ2-1; TRBD2 matches at 12 bases. The ends lost 1 base at V and 5 bases at J; junction bases unmatched: 9. Per germline, CDR1 MGHRA and CDR2 YSYEKL. The length of the CDR3 is 18 residues.

This clonotype was seen only a few times. The CDR3: CASSPRGGSYNEQFF. Written as DNA, the CDR3 is TGTGCCAGCAGCCCCCGGGGAGGGTCCTACAATGAGCAGTTCTTC. The rearrangement uses TRBV11-3 and TRBJ2-1; TRBD2 matches at 7 bases. CDR3 length: 15 amino acids. Germline lookup yields CDR1 SGHNT and CDR2 YENEEA. After removal of 5 bases from V and 1 base from J, the junction contained 5 bases not matched to a gene.

This clonotype was seen more than once but under ten times. The J gene is TRBJ2-3, the V gene TRBV4-1; the D is unclear. Germline lookup yields CDR1 MGHRA and CDR2 YSYEKL. V lost 3 bases, J lost 6 bases, and 10 bases lay in between. The CDR3 runs to 13 residues. Here the CDR3 DNA reads TGCGCCAGCAGCCAGGTCTTGTGGGATACGCAGTATTTT. Translated: CASSQVLWDTQYF.

At least ten counts were recorded for this clonotype. The gene calls are TRBV6-1 and TRBJ2-1; TRBD1 matches 8 bases. Germline V gene sequence: CDR1 MNHNS, CDR2 SASEGT. With V trimmed by 2 bases and J by 3 bases, 3 bases remained unmatched. The CDR3 spans 15 residues. The CDR3 DNA follows: TGTGCCAGCAGTGAACAGGGGGCCTTCTACAATGAGCAGTTCTTC. Its translation: CASSEQGAFYNEQFF.

This clonotype was counted a few times. This chain links TRBV6-2 or TRBV6-3 with TRBJ2-3; a possible D gene is TRBD2 (5 bases). CDR1 MNHEY and CDR2 SVGEGT come from the germline V gene. V dropped 7 bases and J dropped 0 bases, with 14 bases sitting between them. This CDR3 is built from 15 residues. CDR3 bases: TGTGCCAGCATTGATCTAGCAACTAGCACAGATACGCAGTATTTT. It translates to CASIDLATSTDTQYF.

The J gene is TRBJ2-1, the V gene TRBV4-1, with D possibly being TRBD1 (6 bases). There are 16 residues in the CDR3. Germline lookup yields CDR1 MGHRA and CDR2 YSYEKL. With 5 bases removed from V and 0 bases from J, the gap between germline ends came to 14 bases. This CDR3 reads CASSAVGGNSYNEQFF. Here the CDR3 DNA reads TGCGCCAGCAGCGCGGTAGGGGGAAACTCCTACAATGAGCAGTTCTTC.

This sequence joins TRBV7-2 and TRBJ1-1, with no clear D. The germline V and J ends were trimmed by 6 bases and 10 bases, with 12 bases remaining between them. The CDR3 spans 11 residues. The germline CDR1 and CDR2 sequences are SGHTA and FQGNSA. For the CDR3, the DNA is TGTGCCAGCAGTTTGGGGTTTGTAGCTTTCTTT. Amino acids: CASSLGFVAFF.

The chain uses TRBV29-1 and TRBJ1-1; 8 positions agree with TRBD1. The CDR3 length is 13 residues. Germline V lookup: CDR1 SQVTM, CDR2 ANQGSEA. Trimming took 7 bases from V and 1 from J; bases not matched to a gene: 5. This CDR3 is CSGIQGGNTEAFF. DNA for the CDR3: TGCAGCGGAATACAGGGGGGGAACACTGAAGCTTTCTTT.

The rearrangement links TRBV3-1 to TRBJ1-1; no firm D call. The germline CDR1 and CDR2 sequences are LGHDT and YNNKEL (reference sequence). Deletions cut 3 bases from V and 6 bases from J, with 8 bases between. The CDR3 runs 12 residues. The CDR3 sequence: CASSHAGSEAFF. DNA for the CDR3: TGTGCCAGCAGCCATGCCGGGTCTGAAGCTTTCTTT.

This clonotype was found many times. V gene TRBV27 combines with J gene TRBJ2-7, with 8 bases that match TRBD1. The germline gives CDR1 MNHEY, CDR2 SMNVEV (reference sequence). The V gene end was trimmed by 6 bases and the J gene end by 2 bases; junction bases not matched to a gene: 3. The CDR3 runs to 13 residues. The CDR3 region is CASSRTGTYEQYF. The CDR3 DNA reads as TGTGCCAGCAGCCGGACAGGGACCTACGAGCAGTACTTC.

This clonotype was found once. The chain links TRBV9 to TRBJ2-1; perhaps TRBD1 as D (5 bases). This CDR3 is 12 amino acids long. Germline lookup yields CDR1 SGDLS and CDR2 YYNGEE. Trimming removed 3 bases from V and 9 bases from J, with 10 bases in between. The DNA for the CDR3 is TGTGCCAGCAGCGCCCAGGGCGTTGAGCAGTTCTTC. This codes for CASSAQGVEQFF.